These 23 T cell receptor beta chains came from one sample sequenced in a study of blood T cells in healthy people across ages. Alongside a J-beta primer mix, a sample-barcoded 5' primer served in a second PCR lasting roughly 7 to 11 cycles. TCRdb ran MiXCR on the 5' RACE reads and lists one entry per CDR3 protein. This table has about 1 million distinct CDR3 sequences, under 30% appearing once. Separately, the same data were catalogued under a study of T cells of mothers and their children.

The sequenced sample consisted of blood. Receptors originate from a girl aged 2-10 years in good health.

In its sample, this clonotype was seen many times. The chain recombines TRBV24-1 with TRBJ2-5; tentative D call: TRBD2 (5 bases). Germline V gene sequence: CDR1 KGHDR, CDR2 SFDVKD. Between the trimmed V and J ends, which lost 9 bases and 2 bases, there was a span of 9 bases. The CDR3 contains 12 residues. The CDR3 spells CATRGDQETQYF. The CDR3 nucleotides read TGTGCCACCCGGGGAGATCAAGAGACCCAGTACTTC.

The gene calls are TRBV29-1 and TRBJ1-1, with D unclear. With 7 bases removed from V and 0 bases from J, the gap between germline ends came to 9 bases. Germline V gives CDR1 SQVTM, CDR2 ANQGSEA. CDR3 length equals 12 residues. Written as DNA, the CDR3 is TGCAGCGCCGATACTATGAACACTGAAGCTTTCTTT. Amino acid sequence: CSADTMNTEAFF.

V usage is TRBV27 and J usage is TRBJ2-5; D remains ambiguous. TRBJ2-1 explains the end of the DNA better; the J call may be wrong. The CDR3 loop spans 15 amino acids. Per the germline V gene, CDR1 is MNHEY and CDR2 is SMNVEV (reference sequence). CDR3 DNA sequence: TGTGCCAGCAGAAAAAGCCGCAGCTCCTACAATGAGCAGTTCTTC. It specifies CASRKSRSSYNEQFF.

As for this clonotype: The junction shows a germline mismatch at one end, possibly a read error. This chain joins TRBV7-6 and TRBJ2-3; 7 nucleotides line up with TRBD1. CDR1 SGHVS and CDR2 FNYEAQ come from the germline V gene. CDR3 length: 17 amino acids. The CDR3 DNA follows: TGTGCCAGCAGCTTAGGGGAGACAGGGCAGTTCGCAGATACGCAGTGTTTT. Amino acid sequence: CASSLGETGQFADTQCF.

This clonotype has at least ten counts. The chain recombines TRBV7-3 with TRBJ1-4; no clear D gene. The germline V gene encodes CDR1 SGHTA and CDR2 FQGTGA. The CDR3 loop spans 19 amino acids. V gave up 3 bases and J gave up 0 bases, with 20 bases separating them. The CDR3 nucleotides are TGTGCCAGCAGCTTCTACAGACACAAACAACCTGCAACTAATGAAAAACTGTTTTTT. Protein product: CASSFYRHKQPATNEKLFF.

CDR3 nucleotide sequence: TGTGCCAGCAGCCAACATAACACCTTGTCGGGACAGGGGGATCAAGAGACCCAGTACTTC. Protein product: CASSQHNTLSGQGDQETQYF. The V gene is TRBV3-1, the J gene TRBJ2-5, with TRBD1 identical over 11 bases. CDR1 is LGHDT and CDR2 is YNNKEL in the germline V gene (reference sequence). Trimming removed 2 bases from V and 2 bases from J; junction bases left unmatched: 16. The CDR3 consists of 20 residues.

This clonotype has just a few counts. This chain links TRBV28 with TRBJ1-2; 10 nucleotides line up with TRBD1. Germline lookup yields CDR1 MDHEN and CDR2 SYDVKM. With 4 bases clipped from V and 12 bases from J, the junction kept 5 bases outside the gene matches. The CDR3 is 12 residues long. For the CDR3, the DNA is TGTGCCAGCAGTTCGGGGACAGGGGCGAACACCTTC. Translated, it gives CASSSGTGANTF.

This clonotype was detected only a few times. The CDR3 protein is CASSRVRANTEAFF. The CDR3 DNA reads TGTGCCAGCAGCCGCGTACGAGCGAACACTGAAGCTTTCTTT. The rearrangement links TRBV3-1 to TRBJ1-1, with unresolved D. CDR1 and CDR2 from the germline V gene are LGHDT and YNNKEL (reference sequence). CDR3 length: 14 residues. Trimming pared 4 bases from V and 1 base from J, leaving 10 bases between.

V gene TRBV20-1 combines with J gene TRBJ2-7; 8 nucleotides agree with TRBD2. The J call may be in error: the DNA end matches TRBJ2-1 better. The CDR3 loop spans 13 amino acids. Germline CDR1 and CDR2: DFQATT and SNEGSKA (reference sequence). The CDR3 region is CSVRLAGNNEQFF. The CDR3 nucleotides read TGCAGTGTCCGGCTAGCGGGTAACAATGAGCAGTTCTTC.

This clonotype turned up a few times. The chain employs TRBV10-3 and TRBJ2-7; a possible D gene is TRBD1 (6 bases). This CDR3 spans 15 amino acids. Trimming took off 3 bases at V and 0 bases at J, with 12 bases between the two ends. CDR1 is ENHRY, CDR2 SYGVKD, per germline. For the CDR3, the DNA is TGTGCCATCAGTGACCGCGACAGGAGCTCCTACGAGCAGTACTTC. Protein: CAISDRDRSSYEQYF.

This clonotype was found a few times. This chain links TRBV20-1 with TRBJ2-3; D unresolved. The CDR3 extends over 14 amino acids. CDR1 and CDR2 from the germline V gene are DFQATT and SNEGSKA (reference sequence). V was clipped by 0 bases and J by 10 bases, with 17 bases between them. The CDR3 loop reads CSARDPRERFAQYF. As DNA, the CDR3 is TGCAGTGCTAGAGATCCTAGAGAGAGATTCGCGCAGTATTTT.

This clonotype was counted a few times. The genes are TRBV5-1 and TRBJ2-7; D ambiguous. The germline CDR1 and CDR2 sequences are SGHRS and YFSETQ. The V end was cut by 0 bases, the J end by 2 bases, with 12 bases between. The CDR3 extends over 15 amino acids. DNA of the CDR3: TGCGCCAGCAGCTTGGGTTATGTTGAGACCTACGAGCAGTACTTC. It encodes CASSLGYVETYEQYF.

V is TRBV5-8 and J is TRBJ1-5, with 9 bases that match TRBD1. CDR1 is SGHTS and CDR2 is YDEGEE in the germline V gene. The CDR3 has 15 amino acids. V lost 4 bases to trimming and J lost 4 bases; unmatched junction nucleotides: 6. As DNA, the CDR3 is TGTGCCAGCAGCCCCGGGACAGGGACTAATCAGCCCCAGCATTTT. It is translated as CASSPGTGTNQPQHF. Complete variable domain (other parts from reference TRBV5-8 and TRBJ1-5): EAGVTQSPTHLIKTRGQQATLRCSPISGHTSVYWYQQALGLGLQFLLWYDEGEERNRGNFPPRFSGRQFPNYSSELNVNALELEDSALYLCASSPGTGTNQPQHFGDGTRLSIL.

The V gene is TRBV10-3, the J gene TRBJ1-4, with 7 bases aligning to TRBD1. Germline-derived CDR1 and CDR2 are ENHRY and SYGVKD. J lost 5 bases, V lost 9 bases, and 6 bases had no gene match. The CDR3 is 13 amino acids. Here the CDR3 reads CAIGTDFNEKLFF. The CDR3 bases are TGTGCCATTGGGACAGATTTCAATGAAAAACTGTTTTTT.

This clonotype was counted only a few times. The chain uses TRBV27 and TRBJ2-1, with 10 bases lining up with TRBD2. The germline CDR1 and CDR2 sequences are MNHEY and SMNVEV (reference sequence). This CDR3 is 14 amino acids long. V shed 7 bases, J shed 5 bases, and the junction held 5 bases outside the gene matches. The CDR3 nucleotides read TGTGCCAGCACGCTAGCGGGAGAAAACAATGAGCAGTTCTTC. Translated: CASTLAGENNEQFF.

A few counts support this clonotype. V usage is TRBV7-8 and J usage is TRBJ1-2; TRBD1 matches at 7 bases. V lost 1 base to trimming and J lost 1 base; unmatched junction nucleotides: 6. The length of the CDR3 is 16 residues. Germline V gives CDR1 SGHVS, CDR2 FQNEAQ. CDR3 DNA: TGTGCCAGCAGCTTAGTAGGGGGACAGTTTAACTATGGCTACACCTTC. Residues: CASSLVGGQFNYGYTF.

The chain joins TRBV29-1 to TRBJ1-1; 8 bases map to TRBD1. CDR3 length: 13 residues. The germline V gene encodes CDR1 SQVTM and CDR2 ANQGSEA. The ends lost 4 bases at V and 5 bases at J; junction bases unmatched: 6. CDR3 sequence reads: CSVAQGGGTEAFF. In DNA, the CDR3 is TGCAGCGTTGCACAGGGGGGAGGTACTGAAGCTTTCTTT.

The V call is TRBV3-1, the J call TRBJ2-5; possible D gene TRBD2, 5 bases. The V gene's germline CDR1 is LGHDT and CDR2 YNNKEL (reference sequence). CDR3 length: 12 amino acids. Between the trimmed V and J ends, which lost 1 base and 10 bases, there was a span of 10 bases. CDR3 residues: CASSQVLADQYF. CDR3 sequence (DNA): TGTGCCAGCAGCCAAGTCCTAGCCGACCAGTACTTC.

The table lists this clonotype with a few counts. The CDR3: CSARERDRVTQDFGYTF. DNA of the CDR3: TGCAGTGCTAGAGAAAGGGACAGGGTAACGCAGGATTTTGGCTACACCTTC. The chain uses TRBV20-1 and TRBJ1-2; the match to TRBD1 covers 9 bases. CDR1 and CDR2 from the germline V gene are DFQATT and SNEGSKA (reference sequence). With 0 bases clipped from V and 7 bases from J, the junction kept 15 bases outside the gene matches. This CDR3 comprises 17 residues.

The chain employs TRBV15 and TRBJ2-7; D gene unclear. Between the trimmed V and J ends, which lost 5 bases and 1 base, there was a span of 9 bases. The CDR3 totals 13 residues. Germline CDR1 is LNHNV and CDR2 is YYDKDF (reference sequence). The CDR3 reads CATSDGRSYEQYF. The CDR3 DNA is TGTGCCACCAGCGACGGCAGATCCTACGAGCAGTACTTC.

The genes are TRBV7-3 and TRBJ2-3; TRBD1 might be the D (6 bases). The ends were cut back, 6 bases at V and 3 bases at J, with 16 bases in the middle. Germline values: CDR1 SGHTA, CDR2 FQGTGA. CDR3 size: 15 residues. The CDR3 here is CASRPSGAPTDTQYF. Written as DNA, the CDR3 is TGTGCCAGCAGGCCTTCAGGGGCTCCGACAGATACGCAGTATTTT.

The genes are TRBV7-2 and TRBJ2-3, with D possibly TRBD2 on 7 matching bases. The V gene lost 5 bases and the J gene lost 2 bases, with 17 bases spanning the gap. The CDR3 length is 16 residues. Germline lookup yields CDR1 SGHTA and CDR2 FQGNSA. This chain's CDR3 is CASSPRGGALTDTQYF. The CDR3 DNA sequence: TGTGCCAGCAGCCCGAGAGGGGGGGCCCTCACAGATACGCAGTATTTT. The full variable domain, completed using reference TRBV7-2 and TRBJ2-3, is GAGVSQSPSNKVTEKGKDVELRCDPISGHTALYWYRQSLGQGLEFLIYFQGNSAPDKSGLPSDRFSAERTGGSVSTLTIQRTQQEDSAVYLCASSPRGGALTDTQYFGPGTRLTVL.

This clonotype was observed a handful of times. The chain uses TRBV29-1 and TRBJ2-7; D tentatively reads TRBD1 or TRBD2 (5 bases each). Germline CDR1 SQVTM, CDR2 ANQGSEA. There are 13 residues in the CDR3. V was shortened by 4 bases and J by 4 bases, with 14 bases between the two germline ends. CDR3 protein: CSVGGRSIYEQYF. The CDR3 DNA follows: TGCAGCGTTGGGGGACGGTCTATATACGAGCAGTACTTC.